This T cell receptor beta chain emerged from a study of response to subunit inactivated influenza vaccine. Study outcomes and limitations: Every seasonal influenza vaccination brings in few new T cells, the authors suggested.

TCRdb redid the calling of the RT-PCR reads with MiXCR, one entry per CDR3 protein. This table has hundreds of thousands of distinct CDR3 sequences, 11% to 15% appearing once. This clonotype was seen at least ten times. As yet, its antigen is unknown. Germline CDR1 is SGHRS and CDR2 is YFSETQ. V lost 0 bases and J lost 2; bases outside the gene matches: 4. CDR3 size: 15 residues. The material sequenced was PBMCs from blood, taken less than 15 days before vaccination. The source is a man over 45 who received an inactivated influenza vaccine. This sequence joins TRBV5-1 and TRBJ2-7; 8 bases match TRBD2. The chain's CDR3 is CASSLVPSGPYEQYF. The CDR3, as DNA: TGCGCCAGCAGCTTGGTACCTAGCGGGCCCTACGAGCAGTACTTC.